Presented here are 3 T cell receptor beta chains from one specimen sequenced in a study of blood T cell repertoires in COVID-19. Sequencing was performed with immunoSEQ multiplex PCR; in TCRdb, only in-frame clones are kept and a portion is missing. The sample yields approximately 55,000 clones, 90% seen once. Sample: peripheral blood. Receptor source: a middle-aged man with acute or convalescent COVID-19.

Written as DNA, the CDR3 is TGTGCCAGCAGCACGGACAGGGTAGGGAATTCACCCCTCCACTTT. Its protein product is CASSTDRVGNSPLHF. V is TRBV2 and J is TRBJ1-6; 8 bases line up with TRBD1. Germline V gene data show CDR1 as SNHLY and CDR2 as FYNNEI. The V gene end was trimmed by 6 bases and the J gene end by 7 bases; junction bases not matched to a gene: 8. The CDR3 covers 15 residues.

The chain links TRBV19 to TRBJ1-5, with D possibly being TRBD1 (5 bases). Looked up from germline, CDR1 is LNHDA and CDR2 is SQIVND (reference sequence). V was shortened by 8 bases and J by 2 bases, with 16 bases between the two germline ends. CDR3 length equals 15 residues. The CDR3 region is CASQRPGVGNQPQHF. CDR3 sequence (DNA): TGTGCCAGTCAAAGACCGGGGGTGGGCAATCAGCCCCAGCATTTT.

The CDR3 sequence is CASSQLAMSSYNEQFF. CDR3 bases: TGCGCCAGCAGCCAGCTAGCGATGAGCTCCTACAATGAGCAGTTCTTC. V and J are TRBV4-3 and TRBJ2-1, with D possibly TRBD2 on 6 matching bases. There are 16 residues in the CDR3. The germline V gene encodes CDR1 LGHNA and CDR2 YSLEER. V gave up 3 bases and J gave up 0 bases, with 12 bases separating them.